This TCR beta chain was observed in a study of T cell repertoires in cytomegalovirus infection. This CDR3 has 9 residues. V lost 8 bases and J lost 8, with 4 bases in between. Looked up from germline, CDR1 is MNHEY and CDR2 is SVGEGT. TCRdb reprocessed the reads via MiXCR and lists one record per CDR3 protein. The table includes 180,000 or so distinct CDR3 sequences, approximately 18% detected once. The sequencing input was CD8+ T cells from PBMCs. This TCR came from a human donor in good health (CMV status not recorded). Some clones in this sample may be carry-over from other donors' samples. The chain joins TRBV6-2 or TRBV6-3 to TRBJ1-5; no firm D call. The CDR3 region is CASGEPQHF. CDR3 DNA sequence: TGTGCCAGCGGCGAGCCCCAGCATTTT.